The entry that follows covers one TCR beta chain sequence. What it recognizes is unknown. MiXCR, applied by TCRdb to the reads, yields one record per CDR3 protein. This table has just under 500,000 distinct CDR3 sequences, around a third appearing once. V shed 1 base, J shed 12 bases, and the junction held 12 bases outside the gene matches. This CDR3 comprises 15 residues. Germline CDR1 reads DFQATT; CDR2 reads SNEGSKA (reference sequence). These data belong to a study of T cell repertoires in cytomegalovirus infection. The wider study: Recently described HLA-C-restricted plus well-studied HLA-B-restricted CMV epitopes were used. Indications of both CMV infection and matching HLA type were provided by public TCR beta signatures. The study, taken as a whole, reports: Accumulated public TCR beta family frequency recognized individuals carrying CMV together with the relevant HLA. HLA-C-restricted CMV clonotypes gave the most frequent clonotype in two of eight donors.

This clonotype originated in a human donor in good health (CMV status not recorded). Some clones in this sample may be carry-over from other donors' samples. This specimen consisted of cultured PBMCs, obtained from culture after CMV antigen stimulation. The V call is TRBV20-1, the J call TRBJ1-6; 7 bases align to TRBD1. CDR3 protein: CSARVRLGDSVPLHF. The CDR3 coding sequence is TGCAGTGCTAGAGTCCGCTTGGGGGACAGTGTACCCCTCCACTTT.